The 19 T cell receptor beta chains given below trace back to one sample, sequenced in a study of blood T cell repertoires in COVID-19. Produced via immunoSEQ multiplex PCR; TCRdb's table is partial and in-frame only. The repertoire holds 250,000 to 350,000 clones, with roughly 89% as singletons. The sample was peripheral blood. All receptors derive from a woman aged 40 to 55 who had recovered from COVID-19.

This sequence joins TRBV11-2 and TRBJ2-2, with 7 positions matching TRBD2. Germline loops: CDR1 SGHAT, CDR2 FQNNGV. The CDR3 length is 14 residues. J was trimmed by 6 bases and V by 10 bases; bases with no gene match: 11. The CDR3 nucleotides read TGTGCCACCAAGAGGCGGGAGATCGCCGGGGAGCTGTTTTTT. Amino acids: CATKRREIAGELFF.

The chain couples TRBV5-1 to TRBJ1-6; possibly TRBD1 for D (5 bases). Germline CDR1 SGHRS, CDR2 YFSETQ. This CDR3 is built from 14 residues. With 0 bases removed from V and 5 bases from J, the gap between germline ends came to 6 bases. This CDR3 reads CASSLGGDNSPLHF. CDR3 in DNA: TGCGCCAGCAGCTTGGGGGGGGATAATTCACCCCTCCACTTT.

The CDR3 protein is CASTKGLGNTGELFF. The CDR3 DNA sequence: TGTGCCAGTACGAAGGGACTTGGCAACACCGGGGAGCTGTTTTTT. The V gene is TRBV19, the J gene TRBJ2-2, with D possibly being TRBD2 (6 bases). The CDR3 runs 15 residues. Germline CDR1 is LNHDA and CDR2 is SQIVND (reference sequence). Trimming took off 7 bases at V and 2 bases at J, with 14 bases between the two ends.

The chain has TRBV5-6 and TRBJ2-7; perhaps TRBD1 as D (5 bases). This CDR3 has 15 amino acids. CDR1 is SGHDT and CDR2 is YYEEEE in the germline V gene. V lost 4 bases to trimming and J lost 5 bases, with 19 bases between them. As DNA, the CDR3 is TGTGCCAGCAGCGTCAGGGTCCTCAACAGTGACGAGCAGTACTTC. Its protein product is CASSVRVLNSDEQYF.

This sequence joins TRBV7-9 and TRBJ1-1, with a possible D match to TRBD1 (5 bases). The CDR3 has 15 amino acids. Germline CDR1 reads SEHNR; CDR2 reads FQNEAQ (reference sequence). V lost 5 bases and J 1 base, leaving 14 bases between the germline ends. The CDR3: CASSPDSPGNTEAFF. CDR3 bases: TGTGCCAGCAGCCCCGACAGCCCTGGGAACACTGAAGCTTTCTTT.

The chain is built from TRBV5-1 and TRBJ2-1, with 9 bases aligning to TRBD1. CDR1 SGHRS and CDR2 YFSETQ come from the germline V gene. With V trimmed by 4 bases and J by 8 bases, 10 bases remained unmatched. CDR3 length equals 15 residues. CDR3 protein: CASSPPGQGLDEQFF. Here the CDR3 DNA reads TGCGCCAGCAGCCCTCCGGGACAGGGCTTAGATGAGCAGTTCTTC.

V is TRBV7-9 and J is TRBJ1-1, with D unresolved. This CDR3 spans 14 amino acids. V lost 7 bases and J lost 1, with 13 bases in between. Germline loops: CDR1 SEHNR, CDR2 FQNEAQ (reference sequence). The CDR3 DNA reads as TGTGCCAGCACCCCGAACCAGGAGAACACTGAAGCTTTCTTT. Translated: CASTPNQENTEAFF.

The chain links TRBV12-3 or TRBV12-4 to TRBJ2-1, with D maybe TRBD2 (5 bases). The V gene lost 0 bases and the J gene lost 15 bases, with 9 bases spanning the gap. The CDR3 has 11 residues. CDR3 sequence reads: CASSLAGEGFF. CDR3 bases: TGTGCCAGCAGTTTAGCGGGAGAGGGGTTCTTC.

In its sample, this clone was seen a few times. The chain joins TRBV4-1 to TRBJ2-7; the D gene is possibly TRBD2 (6 bases). This CDR3 spans 16 amino acids. Germline V gene lookup returns CDR1 MGHRA and CDR2 YSYEKL. The ends were cut back, 3 bases at V and 2 bases at J, with 17 bases in the middle. The CDR3 region is CASSHAGGVRAYEQYF. The CDR3 region has the DNA TGCGCCAGCAGCCACGCCGGGGGAGTGAGGGCCTACGAGCAGTACTTC.

The chain joins TRBV9 to TRBJ2-1; D may be TRBD2 (5 bases). Germline V gene sequence: CDR1 SGDLS, CDR2 YYNGEE. The CDR3 length is 15 residues. The ends were cut back, 4 bases at V and 7 bases at J, with 18 bases in the middle. The CDR3 bases are TGTGCCAGCAGCCTAGACTTAGTTTCGGGGAATGAGCAGTTCTTC. It is translated as CASSLDLVSGNEQFF.

The chain is built from TRBV13 and TRBJ2-5, with 12 bases aligning to TRBD2. In germline, CDR1 is PRHDT, CDR2 FYEKMQ (reference sequence). The CDR3 loop spans 14 amino acids. Trimming cost V 4 bases and J 7 bases; bases outside gene matches: 4. The CDR3 DNA sequence: TGTGCCAGCAGCTCTAGCGGGAGGGTTGGGACCCAGTACTTC. It yields the protein CASSSSGRVGTQYF.

V and J are TRBV2 and TRBJ2-1; 12 bases agree with TRBD2. V shed 7 bases, J shed 3 bases, and the junction held 7 bases outside the gene matches. Germline assignment: CDR1 SNHLY and CDR2 FYNNEI. CDR3 size: 16 residues. CDR3 in DNA: TGTGCCAGCATCCCCGTACTAGCGGGAGGCTACAATGAGCAGTTCTTC. Its protein is CASIPVLAGGYNEQFF.

This clone was observed a single time. J is TRBJ2-6 and V is TRBV5-8; 10 nucleotides line up with TRBD1. J gave up 0 bases and V 4 bases, and 7 bases lay outside the gene matches. CDR1 is SGHTS, CDR2 YDEGEE, per germline. The CDR3 runs 18 residues. CDR3 sequence (DNA): TGTGCCAGCAGCGTGGGACAGGGGACTCACTCTGGGGCCAACGTCCTGACTTTC. Its protein is CASSVGQGTHSGANVLTF.

This chain connects TRBV6-4 to TRBJ2-4; 8 nucleotides match TRBD2. The V segment lost 3 bases and the J segment 7 bases; nucleotides outside the gene matches: 11. CDR1 is MRHNA, CDR2 SNTAGT, per germline. The CDR3 runs to 16 residues. CDR3 sequence: CASSENEEASGNIQYF. DNA for the CDR3: TGTGCCAGCAGTGAGAACGAAGAGGCTAGCGGGAACATTCAGTACTTC.

The V call is TRBV14, the J call TRBJ2-7, with TRBD1 identical over 8 bases. The CDR3 extends over 15 amino acids. From germline, CDR1 is SGHDN and CDR2 FVKESK. The J segment lost 13 bases and the V segment lost 0 bases, leaving 14 bases of the junction unmatched. CDR3 residues: CASSQDWQGARRPYF. CDR3 DNA sequence: TGTGCCAGCAGCCAAGATTGGCAGGGGGCGCGGAGACCATACTTC.

The chain is built from TRBV4-1 and TRBJ2-7; TRBD2 matches 10 bases. The CDR3 length is 15 residues. With 4 bases clipped from V and 0 bases from J, the junction kept 3 bases outside the gene matches. Germline CDR1 is MGHRA and CDR2 is YSYEKL. The chain's CDR3 is CASSPRTSGSYEQYF. In DNA, the CDR3 is TGCGCCAGCAGCCCACGGACTAGCGGCTCCTACGAGCAGTACTTC.

The chain joins TRBV6-5 to TRBJ2-3; possibly TRBD2 for D (6 bases). The V end was cut by 10 bases, the J end by 6 bases, with 20 bases between. Germline lookup yields CDR1 MNHEY and CDR2 SVGAGI. This CDR3 is 14 amino acids long. CDR3 sequence: CATLRRGGWDTQYF. Here the CDR3 DNA reads TGTGCCACCCTTAGGAGGGGAGGTTGGGATACGCAGTATTTT.

The J gene is TRBJ2-7, the V gene TRBV27, with D perhaps matching TRBD2 (6 bases). Germline V gene sequence: CDR1 MNHEY, CDR2 SMNVEV (reference sequence). The ends were cut back, 5 bases at V and 3 bases at J, with 14 bases in the middle. The CDR3 sequence is 14 residues long. CDR3 sequence reads: CASSPRDGSYEQYF. The CDR3 DNA is TGTGCCAGCAGTCCGCGGGACGGGAGCTACGAGCAGTACTTC.

This chain joins TRBV7-2 and TRBJ1-1; D ambiguous. From germline, CDR1 is SGHTA and CDR2 FQGNSA. The V and J ends lost 1 base and 4 bases respectively, with 10 bases between them. There are 14 residues in the CDR3. CDR3 DNA: TGTGCCAGCAGCTTAGGTTTAGTGAGCACTGAAGCTTTCTTT. This codes for CASSLGLVSTEAFF.